This T cell receptor beta chain was identified during a study of blood T cell repertoires in COVID-19. The protocol was immunoSEQ multiplex PCR, while the TCRdb copy is restricted to in-frame clones and leaves out a portion. Seen here are about 50,000 clones, around 86% observed once, and the top ten hold roughly 15%. V dropped 5 bases and J dropped 9; count of bases not matched to a gene: 10. Germline V gene data show CDR1 as SGHVS and CDR2 as FQNEAQ. CDR3 length equals 13 residues. The sample consisted of peripheral blood. The clonotype was recovered from a man in his sixties or seventies with acute or convalescent COVID-19. V and J are TRBV7-8 and TRBJ2-7, with TRBD1 matching over 7 bases. As DNA, the CDR3 is TGTGCCAGCAGCCCCCGTTGGGACAGTTTGCAGTACTTC. Its protein product is CASSPRWDSLQYF.